This T cell receptor (beta chain) comes out of a study of OX40 agonist ivuxolimab in advanced cancers. Overall study: Administration of intravenous ivuxolimab to patients occurred every 2 weeks at 0.01 to 10 mg/kg. Three patients, one with hepatocellular carcinoma and two with cutaneous melanoma, responded partially.

Sequencing was performed with immunoSEQ multiplex PCR; in TCRdb, only in-frame clones are kept and a portion is missing. The table includes 50,000 to 65,000 clones, over 80% detected once. The clonotype originates from an adult with an advanced solid tumor such as melanoma, head and neck, liver or kidney cancer. The sample in question was CD4+ or CD8+ T cells sorted from blood, obtained in a trial of the OX40 agonist ivuxolimab.

CDR3 sequence: CASSREYGTGYNEQFF. DNA of the CDR3: TGTGCCAGCAGCCGCGAATACGGGACAGGGTACAATGAGCAGTTCTTC. The chain couples TRBV7-8 to TRBJ2-1, with 9 bases identical to TRBD1. Germline V CDR1 and CDR2: SGHVS, FQNEAQ. The CDR3 runs to 16 residues. V gave up 5 bases and J gave up 4 bases; unmatched junction bases: 9.